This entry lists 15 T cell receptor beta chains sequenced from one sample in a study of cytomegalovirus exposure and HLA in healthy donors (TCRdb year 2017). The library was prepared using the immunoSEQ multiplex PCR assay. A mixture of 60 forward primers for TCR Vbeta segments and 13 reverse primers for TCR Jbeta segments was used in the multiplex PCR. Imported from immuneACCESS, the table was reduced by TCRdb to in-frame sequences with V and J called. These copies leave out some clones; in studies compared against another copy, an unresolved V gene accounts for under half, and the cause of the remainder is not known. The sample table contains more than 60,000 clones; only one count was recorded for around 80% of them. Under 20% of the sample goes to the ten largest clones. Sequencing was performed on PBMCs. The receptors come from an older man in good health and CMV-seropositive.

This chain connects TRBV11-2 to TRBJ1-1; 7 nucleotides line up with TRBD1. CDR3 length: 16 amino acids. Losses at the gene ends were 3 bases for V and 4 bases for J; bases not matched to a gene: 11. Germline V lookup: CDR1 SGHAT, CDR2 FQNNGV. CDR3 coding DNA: TGTGCCAGCAGCTTCTCAAAAGGGGGCGAGGGCACTGAAGCTTTCTTT. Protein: CASSFSKGGEGTEAFF.

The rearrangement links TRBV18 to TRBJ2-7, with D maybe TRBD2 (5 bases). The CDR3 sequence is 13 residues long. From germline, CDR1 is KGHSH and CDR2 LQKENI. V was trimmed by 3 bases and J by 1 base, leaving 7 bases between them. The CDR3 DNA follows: TGTGCCAGCTCACCCGGGGAGTCCTACGAGCAGTACTTC. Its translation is CASSPGESYEQYF.

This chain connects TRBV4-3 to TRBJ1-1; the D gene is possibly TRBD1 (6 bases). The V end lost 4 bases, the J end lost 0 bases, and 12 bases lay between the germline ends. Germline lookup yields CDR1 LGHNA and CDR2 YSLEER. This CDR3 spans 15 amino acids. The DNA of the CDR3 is TGCGCCAGCAGCCCAGGGGCGGAACTGAACACTGAAGCTTTCTTT. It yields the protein CASSPGAELNTEAFF.

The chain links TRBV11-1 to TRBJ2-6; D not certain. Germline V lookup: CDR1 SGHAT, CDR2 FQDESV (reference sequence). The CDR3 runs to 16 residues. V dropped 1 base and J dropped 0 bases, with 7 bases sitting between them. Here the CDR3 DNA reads TGTGCCAGCAGCTTAGTGGGCTACTCTGGGGCCAACGTCCTGACTTTC. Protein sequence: CASSLVGYSGANVLTF.

The DNA for the CDR3 is TGCGCCAGCAGCCAAAACAGGGTCGAGAGTACCTACGAGCAGTACTTC. It is translated as CASSQNRVESTYEQYF. The chain uses TRBV4-3 and TRBJ2-7; possibly TRBD1 for D (6 bases). CDR1 LGHNA and CDR2 YSLEER come from the germline V gene. V lost 2 bases and J lost 2, with 16 bases in between. The CDR3 runs 16 residues.

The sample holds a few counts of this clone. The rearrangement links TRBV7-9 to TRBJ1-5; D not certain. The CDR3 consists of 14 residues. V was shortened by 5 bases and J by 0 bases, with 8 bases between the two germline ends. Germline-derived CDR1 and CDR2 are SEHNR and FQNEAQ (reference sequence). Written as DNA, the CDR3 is TGTGCCAGCAGCCCTGGACTTAGCAATCAGCCCCAGCATTTT. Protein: CASSPGLSNQPQHF.

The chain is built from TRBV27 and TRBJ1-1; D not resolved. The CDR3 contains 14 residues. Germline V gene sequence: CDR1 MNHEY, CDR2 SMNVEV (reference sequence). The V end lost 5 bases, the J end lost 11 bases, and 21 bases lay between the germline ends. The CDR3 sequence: CASSRTLPPGLAFF. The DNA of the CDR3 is TGTGCCAGCAGTCGAACTCTCCCGCCGGGGTTGGCTTTCTTT.

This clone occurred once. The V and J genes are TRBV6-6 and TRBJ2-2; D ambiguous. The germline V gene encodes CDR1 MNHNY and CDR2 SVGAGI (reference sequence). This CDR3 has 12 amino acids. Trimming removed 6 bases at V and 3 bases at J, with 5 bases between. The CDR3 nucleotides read TGTGCCAGCAGCCTTTACACCGGGGAGCTGTTTTTT. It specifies CASSLYTGELFF.

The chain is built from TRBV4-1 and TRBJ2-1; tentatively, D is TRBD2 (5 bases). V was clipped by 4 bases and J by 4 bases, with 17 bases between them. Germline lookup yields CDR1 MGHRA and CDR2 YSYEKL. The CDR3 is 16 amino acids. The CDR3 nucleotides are TGCGCCAGCAGCCTCGTTGTGGGCCGAGGGTACAATGAGCAGTTCTTC. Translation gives CASSLVVGRGYNEQFF.

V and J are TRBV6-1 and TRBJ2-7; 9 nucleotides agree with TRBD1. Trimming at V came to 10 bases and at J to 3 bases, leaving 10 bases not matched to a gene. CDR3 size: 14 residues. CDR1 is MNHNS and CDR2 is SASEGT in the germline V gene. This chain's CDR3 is CATGLGTGNYEQYF. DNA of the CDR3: TGTGCCACGGGCCTTGGGACAGGGAACTACGAGCAGTACTTC.

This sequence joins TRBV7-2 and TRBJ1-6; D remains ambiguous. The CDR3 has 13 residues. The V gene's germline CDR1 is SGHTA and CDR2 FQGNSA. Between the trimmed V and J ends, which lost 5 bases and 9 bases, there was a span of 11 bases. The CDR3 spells CASSPWLSSPLHF. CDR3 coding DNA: TGTGCCAGCAGCCCGTGGCTCAGTTCACCCCTCCACTTT.

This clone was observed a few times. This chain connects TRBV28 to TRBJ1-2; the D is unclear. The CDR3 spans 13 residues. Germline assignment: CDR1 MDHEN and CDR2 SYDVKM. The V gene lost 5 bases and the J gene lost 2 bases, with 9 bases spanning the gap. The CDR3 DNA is TGTGCCAGCAGTCAAACACAGAACTATGGCTACACCTTC. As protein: CASSQTQNYGYTF.

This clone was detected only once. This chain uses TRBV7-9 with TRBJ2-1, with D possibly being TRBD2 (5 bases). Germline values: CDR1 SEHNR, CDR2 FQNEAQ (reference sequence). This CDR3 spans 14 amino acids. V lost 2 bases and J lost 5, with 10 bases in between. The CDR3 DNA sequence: TGTGCCAGCAGCTTACGCGCGGGTGACAATGAGCAGTTCTTC. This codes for CASSLRAGDNEQFF.

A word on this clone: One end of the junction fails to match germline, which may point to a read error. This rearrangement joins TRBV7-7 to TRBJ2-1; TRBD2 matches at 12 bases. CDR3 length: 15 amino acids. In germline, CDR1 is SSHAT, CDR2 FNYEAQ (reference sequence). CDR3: CASSPGTSGPNEQFF. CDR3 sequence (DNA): TGTGCTAGCAGCCCCGGGACTAGCGGGCCCAATGAGCAGTTCTTC.

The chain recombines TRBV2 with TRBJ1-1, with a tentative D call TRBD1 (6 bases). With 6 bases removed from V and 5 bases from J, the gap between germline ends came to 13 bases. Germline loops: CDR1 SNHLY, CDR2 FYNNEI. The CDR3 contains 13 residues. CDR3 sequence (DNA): TGTGCCAGCAGGACAGAACAGGGAACTGAAGCTTTCTTT. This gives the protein CASRTEQGTEAFF. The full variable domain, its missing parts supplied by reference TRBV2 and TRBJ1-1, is EPEVTQTPSHQVTQMGQEVILRCVPISNHLYFYWYRQILGQKVEFLVSFYNNEISEKSEIFDDQFSVERPDGSNFTLKIRSTKLEDSAMYFCASRTEQGTEAFFGQGTRLTVV.